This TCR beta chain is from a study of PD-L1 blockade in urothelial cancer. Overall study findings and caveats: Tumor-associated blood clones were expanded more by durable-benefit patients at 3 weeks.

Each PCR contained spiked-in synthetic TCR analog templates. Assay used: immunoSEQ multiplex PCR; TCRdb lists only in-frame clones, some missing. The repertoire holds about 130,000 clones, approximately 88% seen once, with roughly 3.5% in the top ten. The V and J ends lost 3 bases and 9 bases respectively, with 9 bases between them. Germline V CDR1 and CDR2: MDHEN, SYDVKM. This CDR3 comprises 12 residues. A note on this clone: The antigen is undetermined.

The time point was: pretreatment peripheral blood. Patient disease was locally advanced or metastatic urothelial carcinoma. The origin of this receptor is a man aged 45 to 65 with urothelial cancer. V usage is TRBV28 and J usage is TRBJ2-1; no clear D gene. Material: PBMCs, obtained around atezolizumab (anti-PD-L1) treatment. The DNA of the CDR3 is TGTGCCAGCAGTTTTCGATTCGGTGAGCAGTTCTTC. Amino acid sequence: CASSFRFGEQFF.